This is a list of T cell receptor beta chains from one sample in a study of blood T cell repertoires in COVID-19. Clones were read by immunoSEQ multiplex PCR, and TCRdb kept only the in-frame ones, dropping some. The sample holds more than 85,000 clones; around three quarters are singletons and the top ten take roughly 7.5%. Sequences were obtained from peripheral blood. These receptors originate from a woman aged 55-70 years with acute or convalescent COVID-19. Both conserved end residues are part of each CDR3. A D gene is named only where the DNA matches it firmly. Clone sizes are given selectively: once, few, many, or a class where the clone is expanded.

v_call	clone_size	j_call	d_call	cdr3_nt	cdr3_aa
TRBV6-1	NA	TRBJ2-7	TRBD2	TGTGCCAGCAGTGAGGCGGGGGGGCCTTTCTACGAGCAGTACTTC	CASSEAGGPFYEQYF
TRBV7-9	NA	TRBJ2-7	TRBD1	TGTGCCAGCAGCTACAGGGGGTCTAGCTCCTACGAGCAGTACTTC	CASSYRGSSSYEQYF
TRBV5-1	NA	TRBJ1-1	NA	TGCGCCAGCAGCTTGGAGGACAGAAACACTGAAGCTTTCTTT	CASSLEDRNTEAFF
TRBV7-9	NA	TRBJ1-2	NA	TGTGCCAGCAGATTAGGGGGGGATAACTATGGCTACACCTTC	CASRLGGDNYGYTF
TRBV5-1	NA	TRBJ1-2	TRBD1	TGCGCCAGCAGCTCGGACAGGGGGACGCGCTACACCTTC	CASSSDRGTRYTF
TRBV5-1	few	TRBJ2-1	TRBD1	TGCGCCAGCAGCGCTACAGGGGAAACCTACAATGAGCAGTTCTTC	CASSATGETYNEQFF
TRBV7-6	NA	TRBJ1-5	NA	TGTGCCAGCAGCTCGGACACTTATCAGCCCCAGCATTTT	CASSSDTYQPQHF
TRBV6-2/TRBV6-3	few	TRBJ1-6	NA	TGTGCCAGCAGTTACCTGGCGCCAGGGCGGAATTCACCCCTCCACTTT	CASSYLAPGRNSPLHF
TRBV18	once	TRBJ1-1	NA	TGTGCCAGCTCACCTGAGCTTGAAGCTTTCTTT	CASSPELEAFF
TRBV2	NA	TRBJ2-1	TRBD2	TGTGCCAGCAGTGAAGGGGCTAGCGGGGTTTATCTCGGCCAGTTCTTC	CASSEGASGVYLGQFF
TRBV28	NA	TRBJ1-5	TRBD1	TGTGCCAGCAGTTTAGGCGGGACAGGGGGTTATCAGCCCCAGCATTTT	CASSLGGTGGYQPQHF
TRBV29-1	many	TRBJ2-2	TRBD2	TGCAGCGTCCGGGAGAGGGGAGGGCACACCGGGGAGCTGTTTTTT	CSVRERGGHTGELFF
TRBV5-1	once	TRBJ2-1	TRBD1	TGCGCCAGCAGCGAGGGACAGAGCTCCTACAATGAGCAGTTCTTC	CASSEGQSSYNEQFF
TRBV6-5	few	TRBJ2-1	NA	TGTGCCAGCACGCGGGGCACTGAGCAGTTCTTC	CASTRGTEQFF
TRBV18	few	TRBJ2-2	NA	TGTGCCAGCTCCCAAACAATCAACAACGCGAACACCGGGGAGCTGTTTTTT	CASSQTINNANTGELFF
TRBV19	NA	TRBJ1-5	NA	TGTGCCAGTAGCAACTGGAGAGGACAGAGGAAGAGCAATCAGCCCCAGCATTTT	CASSNWRGQRKSNQPQHF
TRBV5-4	NA	TRBJ1-2	NA	NA	CASSFGQGTLLVAF
TRBV24-1	NA	TRBJ2-1	NA	TGTGCCACCAGTGATTTGCAGTTGGGGGGTCGAGGGAGTGAGCAGTTCTTC	CATSDLQLGGRGSEQFF
TRBV5-1	NA	TRBJ1-2	TRBD1	TGCGCCACTCGGACAGGGAGGATGGGAGGTGGCTACACCTTC	CATRTGRMGGGYTF
TRBV5-1	once	TRBJ2-7	NA	TGCGCCAGCAGCGCCGGGACTCTCAGCTCCTACGAGCAGTACTTC	CASSAGTLSSYEQYF
TRBV9	NA	TRBJ2-5	TRBD2	TGTGCCAGCAGCCCGACTAGCGGGGGGGCCAGCGGTTTGGAGACCCAGTACTTC	CASSPTSGGASGLETQYF
TRBV6-2/TRBV6-3	few	TRBJ1-2	NA	TGTGCCAGCAGTCCCGCGGGGGGACAAAAGTACTATGGCTACACCTTC	CASSPAGGQKYYGYTF
TRBV6-5	NA	TRBJ1-1	NA	TGTGCCAGCACTCGCGCGAACACTGAAGCTTTCTTT	CASTRANTEAFF
TRBV19	NA	TRBJ1-5	NA	TGTGCCAGTAGTATTCTAAGTGGTCAGCCCCAGCATTTT	CASSILSGQPQHF
TRBV28	NA	TRBJ1-5	NA	TGTGCCAGCAGTTTATACGGGGGACGACAGCCCCAGCATTTT	CASSLYGGRQPQHF
TRBV7-9	NA	TRBJ1-3	NA	TGTGCCAGCAGCTTGAACGGAGGGCCCCGGAGAGGAAACACCATATATTTT	CASSLNGGPRRGNTIYF
TRBV29-1	NA	TRBJ1-4	NA	TGCAGCGTTAACCCCACAGGGAATAATGAAAAACTGTTTTTT	CSVNPTGNNEKLFF
TRBV5-5	NA	TRBJ1-5	TRBD1	TGTGCCAGCAGCTTAGCGGGACAGGGTACTATCAGCAATCAGCCCCAGCATTTT	CASSLAGQGTISNQPQHF
TRBV24-1	NA	TRBJ1-2	NA	TGTGCCACCAGTGATTTCATGGCTGATGGCTACACCTTC	CATSDFMADGYTF
TRBV28	NA	TRBJ1-5	NA	TGTGCCAGCAGCTTAGGGGGGAGCTTGCAGCCCCAGCATTTT	CASSLGGSLQPQHF
TRBV2	NA	TRBJ1-2	NA	TGTGCCAGCAGGAACCAGGGGATCTATGGCTACACCTTC	CASRNQGIYGYTF
TRBV7-4	few	TRBJ1-2	TRBD1	TGTGCCAGCAGCTTTTTGGGGACAGCAGCTAACTATGGCTACACCTTC	CASSFLGTAANYGYTF
TRBV5-6	NA	TRBJ1-1	NA	TGTGCCAGCAGCTTGGGGACAGAGAACACTGAAGCTTTCTTT	CASSLGTENTEAFF
TRBV2	NA	TRBJ1-6	NA	TGTGCCAGCAACAGGGAGAGCTCCTATAATTCACCCCTCCACTTT	CASNRESSYNSPLHF
TRBV9	few	TRBJ1-3	TRBD1	TGTGCCAGCAGCTCGCCCGGACAGGGGACCATATATTTT	CASSSPGQGTIYF
TRBV24-1	NA	TRBJ2-1	TRBD1	TGTGCCACGGGACAGGCCTCCCATGAGCAGTTCTTC	CATGQASHEQFF
TRBV5-1	NA	TRBJ2-1	TRBD2	TGCGCCAGCAGCGATAGCGGGGGGGAGTACAATGAGCAGTTCTTC	CASSDSGGEYNEQFF
TRBV5-6	NA	TRBJ1-1	NA	TGTGCCAGCAGCTTACCGGGCCAGGGAACAAGGGGCACTGAAGCTTTCTTT	CASSLPGQGTRGTEAFF
TRBV4-2	NA	TRBJ2-2	TRBD2	TGTGCCAGCAGCCACGGGACTAGCGGGGACGGGGAGCTGTTTTTT	CASSHGTSGDGELFF
TRBV3-1/TRBV3-2	NA	TRBJ2-1	TRBD2	TGTGCCAGCAGCCAAGAAGGAGCGGGGGGCCGGGATGAGCAGTTCTTC	CASSQEGAGGRDEQFF
TRBV15	NA	TRBJ1-3	NA	TGTGCCACCAGCAGAGGGGAAAGTGACAGGATTGGCACCATATATTTT	CATSRGESDRIGTIYF
TRBV19	NA	TRBJ2-2	NA	TGTGCCAGTAGTATAGGCCAGGGGACCGGGGAGCTGTTTTTT	CASSIGQGTGELFF
TRBV7-3	NA	TRBJ2-1	NA	TGTGCCAGCAGCCCCGATGCCTACGAGCAGTTCTTC	CASSPDAYEQFF
TRBV6-4	few	TRBJ1-5	NA	TGTGCCAGCAGAGAGACGGGATATGGCAATCAGCCCCAGCATTTT	CASRETGYGNQPQHF